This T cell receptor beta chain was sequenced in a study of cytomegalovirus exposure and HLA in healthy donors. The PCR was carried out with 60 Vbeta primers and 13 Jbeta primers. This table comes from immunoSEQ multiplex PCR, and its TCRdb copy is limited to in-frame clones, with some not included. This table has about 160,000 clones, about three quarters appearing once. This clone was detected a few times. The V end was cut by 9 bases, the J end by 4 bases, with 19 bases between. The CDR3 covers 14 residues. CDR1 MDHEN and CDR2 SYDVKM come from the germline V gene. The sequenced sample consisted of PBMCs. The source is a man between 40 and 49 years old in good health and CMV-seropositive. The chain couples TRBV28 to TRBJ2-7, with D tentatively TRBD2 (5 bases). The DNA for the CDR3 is TGTGCCAGTAAGAATAGCCTCGGGGTTTACGAGCAGTACTTC. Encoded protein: CASKNSLGVYEQYF.